The present entry profiles one T cell receptor beta chain with its context. Its target is unknown. The data belong to a study of OX40 agonist ivuxolimab in advanced cancers. Study context: Patients with prior anti-PD-1, anti-PD-L1 or anti-CTLA-4 therapy were eligible; 40% had some.

The V end was cut by 1 base, the J end by 3 bases, with 12 bases between. The CDR3 has 16 residues. Germline CDR1 and CDR2: SGHTA and FQGTGA. Clones were read by immunoSEQ multiplex PCR, and TCRdb kept only the in-frame ones, dropping some. The repertoire holds 50,000 to 70,000 clones, with roughly 85% as singletons. Study-wide points: Averaging showed that CD8+ T cells had more expanded clones than CD4+ did. Antigen specificity remained undetermined for the expanded peripheral T cells.

Sequenced here: CD4+ or CD8+ T cells sorted from blood, sampled in a trial of the OX40 agonist ivuxolimab. This rearrangement joins TRBV7-3 to TRBJ2-2, with D perhaps matching TRBD1 or TRBD2 (6 bases each). The source of this sequence is an adult with an advanced solid tumor such as melanoma, head and neck, liver or kidney cancer. In DNA form, the CDR3 reads TGTGCCAGCAGCTTAATGGGGGGCGATTACACCGGGGAGCTGTTTTTT. Its translation is CASSLMGGDYTGELFF.